This is a list of T cell receptor beta chains from one sample in a study of cytotoxic CD8 clonotypes in ibrutinib-treated CLL. Here immunoSEQ multiplex PCR was the method, and the copy in TCRdb shows in-frame clones only, minus some. The profile shows approximately 48,000 clones, about half of them singletons. The sequences come from PBMCs, collected after 12 months of ibrutinib treatment. The receptors originated from a human donor with chronic lymphocytic leukemia. CDR3s include the opening cysteine and the closing phenylalanine or tryptophan. Each record gives: D gene, clone size, J gene, V gene, CDR3 DNA, CDR3 protein. D genes are given only for firm matches. Clone size, where shown, is once, few, many, or a class for clones that have expanded.

d_gene: .
abundance: few
j_gene: TRBJ1-2
v_gene: TRBV5-1
CDR3nt: TGCGCCAGCAGCTTGGGTGGTACGGATCCTCAGAGAAACACCTTC
CDR3aa: CASSLGGTDPQRNTF

d_gene: .
abundance: many
j_gene: TRBJ1-3
v_gene: TRBV30
CDR3nt: TGTGCCTGGAGCCAGCAGGGTGGGGGAAACACCATATATTTT
CDR3aa: CAWSQQGGGNTIYF

d_gene: .
abundance: .
j_gene: TRBJ2-7
v_gene: TRBV9
CDR3nt: TGTGCCAGCAGCGTAGGTCCAGGAGGAGAGGGAGGTTTATCCGAGCAGTACTTC
CDR3aa: CASSVGPGGEGGLSEQYF

d_gene: .
abundance: .
j_gene: TRBJ2-2
v_gene: TRBV28
CDR3nt: TGTGCCAGCAGTTTAAGTCTGGGCGGGACCGGGGAGCTGTTTTTT
CDR3aa: CASSLSLGGTGELFF

d_gene: TRBD2
abundance: .
j_gene: TRBJ2-7
v_gene: TRBV28
CDR3nt: TGTGCCAGCAGTCCCGGGACTAGCGGTTTCTCCTACGAGCAGTACTTC
CDR3aa: CASSPGTSGFSYEQYF

d_gene: .
abundance: .
j_gene: TRBJ1-2
v_gene: TRBV19
CDR3nt: TGTGCCAGTAATAGAGAGTTTGGGTTAATCGGAGGCTACACCTTC
CDR3aa: CASNREFGLIGGYTF

d_gene: .
abundance: .
j_gene: TRBJ2-3
v_gene: TRBV10-3
CDR3nt: TGTGCCATCAGTGAGCGCCGGACTATGACAGATACGCAGTATTTT
CDR3aa: CAISERRTMTDTQYF

d_gene: TRBD1
abundance: .
j_gene: TRBJ1-5
v_gene: TRBV7-9
CDR3nt: TGTGCCAGCAGACTCCGGACAGGGGGAAGGAGGGATCAGCCCCAGCATTTT
CDR3aa: CASRLRTGGRRDQPQHF

d_gene: TRBD1
abundance: .
j_gene: TRBJ2-7
v_gene: TRBV18
CDR3nt: TGTGCCAGCTCACTCGACAGGGGGGTCCCCTACGAGCAGTACTTC
CDR3aa: CASSLDRGVPYEQYF

d_gene: .
abundance: .
j_gene: TRBJ2-3
v_gene: TRBV20-1
CDR3nt: TGCAGTGCCCGGGTAGATACGCAGTATTTT
CDR3aa: CSARVDTQYF

d_gene: TRBD1
abundance: few
j_gene: TRBJ1-2
v_gene: TRBV5-1
CDR3nt: TGCGCCAGCAGCCCGGGGGGACAGGTTAACAATGGCTACACCTTC
CDR3aa: CASSPGGQVNNGYTF

d_gene: .
abundance: many
j_gene: TRBJ1-3
v_gene: TRBV11-2
CDR3nt: TGTGCCAGCAAGAGAGACTACTCTGGAAACACCATATATTTT
CDR3aa: CASKRDYSGNTIYF

d_gene: TRBD1
abundance: .
j_gene: TRBJ1-2
v_gene: TRBV5-8
CDR3nt: TGTGCCAGCAGCTTGGGACAGGGACCCTATGGCTACACCTTC
CDR3aa: CASSLGQGPYGYTF

d_gene: .
abundance: few
j_gene: TRBJ1-2
v_gene: TRBV18
CDR3nt: TGTGCCAGCTCACCACCGAGACAGTTTGGCTATGGCTACACCTTC
CDR3aa: CASSPPRQFGYGYTF

d_gene: TRBD1
abundance: .
j_gene: TRBJ1-5
v_gene: TRBV30
CDR3nt: TGTGCCTGGAGTGCAGGGACAGGGTGGAATCAGCCCCAGCATTTT
CDR3aa: CAWSAGTGWNQPQHF

d_gene: TRBD1
abundance: many
j_gene: TRBJ1-1
v_gene: TRBV11-2
CDR3nt: TGTGCCAGCAGCGGACAGGGGTGGACTGAAGCTTTCTTT
CDR3aa: CASSGQGWTEAFF

d_gene: .
abundance: .
j_gene: TRBJ1-4
v_gene: TRBV4-1
CDR3nt: TGCGCCAGCAGCCAAGGGGCAGGGCTAACTAATGAAAAACTGTTTTTT
CDR3aa: CASSQGAGLTNEKLFF

d_gene: .
abundance: .
j_gene: TRBJ1-1
v_gene: TRBV5-1
CDR3nt: TGCGCCAGCAGCTTGGGTGGTGAAGCTTTCTTT
CDR3aa: CASSLGGEAFF

d_gene: TRBD2
abundance: .
j_gene: TRBJ2-2
v_gene: TRBV25-1
CDR3nt: TGTGCCAGCAGTGTACCGGGAGGATATGGCGGGGAGCTGTTTTTT
CDR3aa: CASSVPGGYGGELFF

d_gene: .
abundance: many
j_gene: TRBJ2-2
v_gene: TRBV29-1
CDR3nt: TGCAGCGTTGGCGAATGGACCGGGGAGCTGTTTTTT
CDR3aa: CSVGEWTGELFF